These T cell receptor beta chains were read from a single sample in a study of STAT5B mutations in CD4+ large granular lymphocyte leukemia. Assay used: immunoSEQ multiplex PCR; TCRdb lists only in-frame clones, some missing. The table has 30,000 to 40,000 clones, around 75% seen once; the top ten hold less than 0.6%. The source material was CD4+ T cells from blood buffy coats. These receptor sequences come from a human donor in good health. CDR3s include the opening cysteine and the closing phenylalanine or tryptophan. The D gene is left open where the match is weak. Size values are once, few and many counts, or a class for expanded clones, and some rows have none.

TRBJ2-4 TRBV5-5 TRBD1 . CASSPDRENIQYF TGTGCCAGCAGTCCGGACAGGGAGAACATTCAGTACTTC
TRBJ1-1 TRBV18 . . CASSPLRGEAFF TGTGCCAGCTCACCTCTCCGGGGGGAAGCTTTCTTT
TRBJ2-2 TRBV5-6 . . CASSFPNTGELFF TGTGCCAGCAGCTTCCCCAACACCGGGGAGCTGTTTTTT
TRBJ2-7 TRBV7-9 . few CASSLVLLRDEQYF TGTGCCAGCAGCTTAGTTCTATTGAGGGACGAGCAGTACTTC
TRBJ2-5 TRBV9 TRBD2 . CASSARTGTSGQETQYF TGTGCCAGCAGCGCCCGAACCGGGACTAGCGGCCAAGAGACCCAGTACTTC
TRBJ2-7 TRBV5-6 TRBD1 . CASSLPGQGGYEQYF TGTGCCAGCAGTTTACCGGGACAGGGGGGCTACGAGCAGTACTTC
TRBJ2-3 TRBV28 . . CASSLGGLNTDTQYF TGTGCCAGCAGTTTGGGCGGACTCAACACAGATACGCAGTATTTT
TRBJ1-1 TRBV5-1 . . CASSWQTRAGRTEAFF TGCGCCAGCAGCTGGCAGACCCGGGCGGGGCGCACTGAAGCTTTCTTT
TRBJ1-6 TRBV4-2 . few CASSTQNSPLHF TGTGCCAGCAGCACACAGAATTCACCCCTCCACTTT
TRBJ2-1 TRBV5-4 TRBD2 few CASSLAPLAGALKFF TGTGCCAGCAGCTTGGCCCCTCTAGCGGGAGCCCTAAAGTTCTTC
TRBJ2-3 TRBV11-2 . once CASSPFHTQYF TGTGCCAGCAGCCCATTCCATACGCAGTATTTT
TRBJ1-3 TRBV18 . . CASSPPQGSWMWRF TGTGCCAGCTCACCTCCGCAAGGCAGTTGGATGTGGCGATTT
TRBJ2-5 TRBV10-3 . . CAISEYSGVQETQYF TGTGCCATCAGTGAGTATAGCGGAGTACAAGAGACCCAGTACTTC
TRBJ2-1 TRBV13 TRBD2 . CASSTRLAVEQFF TGTGCCAGCAGCACCCGACTAGCAGTTGAGCAGTTCTTC
TRBJ2-1 TRBV2 TRBD2 . CASSRGSGVLLGGEQFF TGTGCCAGCAGCAGGGGTAGCGGGGTTCTGCTGGGAGGGGAGCAGTTCTTC
TRBJ2-5 TRBV29-1 . . CSATGYETQYF TGCAGCGCCACGGGGTATGAGACCCAGTACTTC
TRBJ1-1 TRBV6-5 . medium-sized CASSYSLAGMNTEAFF TGTGCCAGCAGTTACTCCCTAGCAGGGATGAACACTGAAGCTTTCTTT
TRBJ1-2 TRBV19 . . CASSLPDSYGYTF TGTGCCAGTTCCCTCCCTGACAGCTATGGCTACACCTTC
TRBJ1-2 TRBV6-1 . . CASSKREPGYGYTF TGTGCCAGCAGTAAGCGGGAACCCGGCTATGGCTACACCTTC
TRBJ2-3 TRBV6-5 . . CASSYNVDTQYF TGTGCCAGCAGTTACAACGTGGATACGCAGTATTTT
TRBJ1-1 TRBV18 . . CASSPRWGGEGNTEAFF TGTGCCAGCTCACCCCGGTGGGGGGGCGAAGGGAACACTGAAGCTTTCTTT
TRBJ1-4 TRBV18 . . CASSPPRGRGEKLFF TGTGCCAGCTCACCACCGCGGGGGAGAGGCGAAAAACTGTTTTTT
TRBJ2-6 TRBV5-4 . . CASSLGGAGGGANVLTF TGTGCCAGCAGCTTGGGGGGAGCCGGGGGAGGGGCCAACGTCCTGACTTTC
TRBJ1-4 TRBV11-2 . . CASSLVIGGDEKLFF TGTGCCAGCAGCTTAGTGATAGGGGGAGACGAAAAACTGTTTTTT
TRBJ2-3 TRBV5-1 TRBD2 . CASSRGTSGTDTQYF TGCGCCAGCAGCCGTGGGACTAGCGGCACAGATACGCAGTATTTT
TRBJ1-5 TRBV5-1 . . CASSLEVSGPQHF TGCGCCAGCAGCTTGGAGGTGTCGGGGCCCCAGCATTTT
TRBJ2-1 TRBV5-1 . once CASSLSMYNEQFF TGCGCCAGCAGCTTGAGCATGTACAATGAGCAGTTCTTC
TRBJ1-2 TRBV18 TRBD1 . CASSPPGQGTNGYTF TGTGCCAGCTCACCCCCGGGACAGGGGACAAATGGCTACACCTTC
TRBJ2-5 TRBV5-6 TRBD2 . CASSRGTSEETQYF TGTGCCAGCAGCCGCGGGACTAGCGAAGAGACCCAGTACTTC
TRBJ2-1 TRBV7-2 TRBD2 . CASRYAGVSVNEQFF TGTGCCAGCAGGTACGCGGGAGTTAGCGTTAATGAGCAGTTCTTC
TRBJ2-5 TRBV25-1 . . CASSVLGPGETQYF TGTGCCAGCAGTGTCCTCGGCCCAGGCGAGACCCAGTACTTC
TRBJ1-5 TRBV7-9 . . CASSLGDGGYSNQPQHF TGTGCCAGCAGTCTCGGCGATGGAGGCTATAGCAATCAGCCCCAGCATTTT
TRBJ1-5 TRBV14 . . CASSQVLDRCNQPQHF TGTGCCAGCAGCCAGGTCCTGGACAGATGCAATCAGCCCCAGCATTTT
TRBJ2-3 TRBV12-5 TRBD2 . CASQGLAGVDTQYF TGTGCTAGCCAGGGGCTAGCGGGGGTCGATACGCAGTATTTT
TRBJ2-6 TRBV19 . . CASSIDYLRGANVLTF TGTGCCAGTAGTATTGATTATTTGCGGGGGGCCAACGTCCTGACTTTC
TRBJ2-7 TRBV6-5 . . CASSYRFAYYEQYF TGTGCCAGCAGTTACCGCTTCGCTTACTACGAGCAGTACTTC
TRBJ2-7 TRBV5-4 TRBD2 . CASSSGLAGGNLYYEQYF TGTGCCAGCAGCTCGGGACTAGCGGGAGGGAATCTTTACTACGAGCAGTACTTC
TRBJ2-1 TRBV11-3 . . CASSLGNEQFF TGTGCCAGCAGCTTAGGAAATGAGCAGTTCTTC
TRBJ2-7 TRBV18 . . CASSPQTDTEQYF TGTGCCAGCTCACCCCAGACGGATACCGAGCAGTACTTC
TRBJ2-5 TRBV6-5 TRBD1 . CASSYGTGFQETQYF TGTGCCAGCAGTTACGGGACAGGTTTCCAAGAGACCCAGTACTTC
TRBJ1-4 TRBV11-2 . . CASSLFSTNEKLFF TGTGCCAGCAGCTTATTTTCAACTAATGAAAAACTGTTTTTT
TRBJ2-5 TRBV28 . . CASTHHGGADQETQYF TGTGCCAGCACTCATCATGGGGGGGCAGACCAAGAGACCCAGTACTTC
TRBJ1-5 TRBV18 . . CASSPGQPNQPQHF TGTGCCAGCTCACCTGGACAGCCGAATCAGCCCCAGCATTTT
TRBJ2-4 TRBV2 . few CASSGRGRGNIQYF TGTGCCAGCAGTGGAAGGGGCAGGGGAAACATTCAGTACTTC